One sample yielded the 9 T cell receptor beta chains listed below, sequenced in a study of HIV-infected patients and healthy controls. cDNA was made from 500 ng RNA using alpha and beta constant primers. Separate chain-specific third strand synthesis with multiplexing indices produced the alpha and beta libraries. TCRdb redid the calling of the 5' RACE reads with MiXCR, one entry per CDR3 protein. Seen here are about 5,500 distinct CDR3 sequences, 7% to 10% observed once, and the top ten hold 15% to 20%. Whole blood was used without fractionation, so all unsorted peripheral T cells were included. Material: blood, obtained before antiretroviral therapy. The receptors shown here come from an adult with HIV infection.

The chain has TRBV7-2 and TRBJ2-3; 9 bases agree with TRBD2. The V gene's germline CDR1 is SGHTA and CDR2 FQGNSA. There are 15 residues in the CDR3. Trimming took 6 bases from V and 6 from J; bases not matched to a gene: 10. The CDR3 DNA reads TGTGCCAGCAGAATTAGCGGGGGAGCCGGGGATACGCAGTATTTT. Amino acid sequence: CASRISGGAGDTQYF. Drawing the rest from reference TRBV7-2 and TRBJ2-3, the complete variable domain is GAGVSQSPSNKVTEKGKDVELRCDPISGHTALYWYRQSLGQGLEFLIYFQGNSAPDKSGLPSDRFSAERTGGSVSTLTIQRTQQEDSAVYLCASRISGGAGDTQYFGPGTRLTVL.

This clonotype has more than one count but fewer than ten. The V gene is TRBV7-2, the J gene TRBJ2-7; tentatively, D is TRBD1 (6 bases). CDR1 is SGHTA, CDR2 FQGNSA, per germline. Trimming pared 5 bases from V and 0 bases from J, leaving 8 bases between. CDR3 size: 13 residues. CDR3 sequence: CASSETGSYEQYV. The CDR3, as DNA: TGTGCCAGCAGCGAGACAGGCTCCTACGAGCAGTACGTC.

Judged by abundance, this clonotype is medium-sized. This rearrangement joins TRBV20-1 to TRBJ1-6; TRBD1 aligns across 7 bases. The germline gives CDR1 DFQATT, CDR2 SNEGSKA (reference sequence). The V segment lost 1 base and the J segment 8 bases; nucleotides outside the gene matches: 8. This CDR3 contains 15 residues. The CDR3 region has the DNA TGCAGTGCTAGAGTTGCAGGAGGACAGGATTCACCCCTCCACTTT. Translation: CSARVAGGQDSPLHF.

This clonotype ranks as medium-sized. The chain recombines TRBV7-2 with TRBJ2-5; D perhaps matches TRBD1 (5 bases). This CDR3 spans 15 amino acids. The germline V and J ends were trimmed by 3 bases and 3 bases, with 14 bases remaining between them. CDR1 and CDR2 (germline): SGHTA, FQGNSA. The CDR3 sequence: CASSFSGASKETQYF. The DNA of the CDR3 is TGTGCCAGCAGCTTTAGTGGGGCATCGAAAGAGACCCAGTACTTC.

Within the sample, this clonotype is medium-sized. The chain employs TRBV20-1 and TRBJ2-6; D is unclear. The germline gives CDR1 DFQATT, CDR2 SNEGSKA (reference sequence). The CDR3 loop spans 15 amino acids. V lost 1 base and J 4 bases, leaving 11 bases between the germline ends. The CDR3 DNA reads TGCAGTGCTAGAGGTGTAGGGAACGGGGCCAACGTCCTGACTTTC. Amino acid sequence: CSARGVGNGANVLTF.

This clonotype is judged medium-sized (0.01 to 0.1%). In DNA, the CDR3 is TGTGCCAGCAGCCCAGGACTAGTCTCAGATACGCAGTATTTT. Translation gives CASSPGLVSDTQYF. The gene calls are TRBV11-1 and TRBJ2-3; 7 bases are shared with TRBD2. Germline V lookup: CDR1 SGHAT, CDR2 FQDESV (reference sequence). Trimming at V came to 5 bases and at J to 4 bases, leaving 6 bases not matched to a gene. The CDR3 spans 14 residues.

This clonotype was picked up many times. This chain connects TRBV3-1 to TRBJ1-1; TRBD1 might be the D (5 bases). V lost 4 bases, J lost 3 bases, and 12 bases lay in between. This CDR3 has 14 amino acids. Germline loops: CDR1 LGHDT, CDR2 YNNKEL (reference sequence). CDR3 amino acids: CASSPDDSDTEAFF. CDR3 DNA sequence: TGTGCCAGCAGCCCGGATGACAGCGACACTGAAGCTTTCTTT.

Within the sample, this clonotype is medium-sized. The chain joins TRBV28 to TRBJ2-6; D gene unclear. V lost 2 bases to trimming and J lost 1 base, with 6 bases between them. Per the germline V gene, CDR1 is MDHEN and CDR2 is SYDVKM. The CDR3 runs 15 residues. The CDR3 spells CASSLVGSGANVLTF. CDR3 DNA sequence: TGTGCCAGCAGTTTAGTAGGGTCTGGGGCCAACGTCCTGACTTTC. Based on the CDR3 plus reference TRBV28 and TRBJ2-6, the full variable domain is DVKVTQSSRYLVKRTGEKVFLECVQDMDHENMFWYRQDPGLGLRLIYFSYDVKMKEKGDIPEGYSVSREKKERFSLILESASTNQTSMYLCASSLVGSGANVLTFGAGSRLTVL.

By share, this clonotype ranks as medium-sized. V is TRBV20-1 and J is TRBJ2-1, with D possibly matching TRBD1 (6 bases). Germline V gene data show CDR1 as DFQATT and CDR2 as SNEGSKA (reference sequence). The CDR3 covers 16 residues. The CDR3 is CSAPGAPVRSYNEQFF. CDR3 in DNA: TGCAGCGCCCCAGGGGCTCCAGTTCGCTCCTACAATGAGCAGTTCTTC.